This TCR beta chain was sequenced for a study of radiotherapy plus CTLA-4 blockade in lung cancer. Study-level background: The study recorded objective responses in 18% of patients and disease control in about 30%. Findings and limits, study-wide: According to reports, early shifts in blood T cell clones, alongside interferon-beta, forecast response most accurately.

The table came from immunoSEQ multiplex PCR; TCRdb's copy has only in-frame clones and leaves some out. The top ten clones hold 35% to 50% of a sample with around 70,000 clones, roughly 84% of them seen once. About this clone: What it binds is unknown.

The CDR3 length is 16 residues. Per germline, CDR1 SGHAT and CDR2 FQNNGV. V lost 5 bases, J lost 1 base, and 16 bases lay in between. The rearrangement joins TRBV11-2 to TRBJ2-3; tentative D call: TRBD2 (5 bases). The TCR comes from a human donor with non-small cell lung cancer that progressed on radiotherapy plus ipilimumab. The sample was peripheral blood, taken from a patient treated with radiotherapy plus ipilimumab. CDR3 DNA: TGTGCCAGCAGCCCCAACCACGGGGAACGCACAGATACGCAGTATTTT. Its translation is CASSPNHGERTDTQYF.